This T cell receptor beta chain was found in a study of graft-versus-host responses after intestinal transplantation. Study-level information: The transplants performed in recipients were multivisceral, liver-intestinal, or isolated intestinal. Once they had received anti-thymocyte globulin induction, all recipients took tacrolimus and steroids for two to three years.

This CDR3 is 13 amino acids long. CDR1 is MNHNS and CDR2 is SASEGT in the germline V gene. Trimming pared 8 bases from V and 8 bases from J, leaving 18 bases between. General study points: GvH clones turned up in recipient marrow; some had shown up first in ileum or blood. Early HvG declines after transplant were associated with peak circulating GvH clone levels.

Concerning this clone itself: Its antigen is not identified.

Here immunoSEQ multiplex PCR was the method, and the copy in TCRdb shows in-frame clones only, minus some. The table has tens of thousands of clones, approximately 90% seen once; the top ten hold more than 2.5%. The chain combines TRBV6-1 with TRBJ1-2; possible D gene TRBD1, 5 bases. This sequence originates from a human patient who received an intestinal transplant, so some T cells may come from the graft donor. Sequenced here: PBMCs, sampled about 4 months after intestinal transplantation. The CDR3 bases are TGTGCCAGCGGATTCCTGGGGAGGGGAGGCTACACCTTC. This gives the protein CASGFLGRGGYTF.